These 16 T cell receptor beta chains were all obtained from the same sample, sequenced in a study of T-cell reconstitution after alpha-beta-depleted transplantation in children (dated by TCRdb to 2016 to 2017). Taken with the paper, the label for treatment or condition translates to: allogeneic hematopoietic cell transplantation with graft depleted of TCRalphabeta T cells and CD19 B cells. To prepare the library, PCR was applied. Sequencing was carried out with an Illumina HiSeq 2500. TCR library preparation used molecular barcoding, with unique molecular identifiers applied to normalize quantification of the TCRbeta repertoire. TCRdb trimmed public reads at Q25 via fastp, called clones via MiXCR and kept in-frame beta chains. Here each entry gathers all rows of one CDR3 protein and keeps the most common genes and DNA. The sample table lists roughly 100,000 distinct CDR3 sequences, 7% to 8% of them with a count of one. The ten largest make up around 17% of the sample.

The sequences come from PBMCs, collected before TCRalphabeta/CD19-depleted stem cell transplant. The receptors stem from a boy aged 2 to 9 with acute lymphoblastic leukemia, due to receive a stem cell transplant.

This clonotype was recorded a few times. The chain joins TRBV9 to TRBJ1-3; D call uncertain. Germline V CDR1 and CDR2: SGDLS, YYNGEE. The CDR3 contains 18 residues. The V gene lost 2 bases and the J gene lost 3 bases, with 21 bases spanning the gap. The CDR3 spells CASSVRADSSSRGNTIYF. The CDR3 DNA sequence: TGTGCCAGCAGCGTCCGGGCCGATTCCTCATCCCGTGGAAACACCATATATTTT.

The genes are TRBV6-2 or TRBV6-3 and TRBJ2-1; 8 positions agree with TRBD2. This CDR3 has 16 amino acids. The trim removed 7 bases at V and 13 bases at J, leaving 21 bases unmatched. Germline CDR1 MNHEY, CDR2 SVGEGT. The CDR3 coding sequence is TGTGCCAGCAAATTGAAGGGACTAGGATGGTCTAGTGAACAGTTCTTC. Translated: CASKLKGLGWSSEQFF.

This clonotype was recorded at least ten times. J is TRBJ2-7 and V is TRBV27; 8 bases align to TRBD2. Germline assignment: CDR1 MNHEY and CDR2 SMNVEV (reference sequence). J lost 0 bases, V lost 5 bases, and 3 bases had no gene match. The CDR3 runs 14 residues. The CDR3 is CASSPTSGSYEQYF. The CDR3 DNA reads TGTGCCAGCAGTCCAACTAGCGGCTCCTACGAGCAGTACTTC.

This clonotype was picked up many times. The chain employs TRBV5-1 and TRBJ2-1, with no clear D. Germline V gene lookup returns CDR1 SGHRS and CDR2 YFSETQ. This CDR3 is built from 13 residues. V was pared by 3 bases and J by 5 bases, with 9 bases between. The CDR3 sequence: CASSSENDNEQFF. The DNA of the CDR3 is TGCGCCAGCAGCTCGGAAAATGACAATGAGCAGTTCTTC.

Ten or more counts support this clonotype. The CDR3 coding sequence is TGTGCCAGCAGCCCCGCACCGGGTGGGGTCTACGAGCAGTACTTC. This translates into CASSPAPGGVYEQYF. The chain employs TRBV3-1 and TRBJ2-7; D remains unclear. V lost 4 bases, J lost 3 bases, and 16 bases lay in between. Germline CDR1 and CDR2: LGHDT and YNNKEL (reference sequence). CDR3 size: 15 residues.

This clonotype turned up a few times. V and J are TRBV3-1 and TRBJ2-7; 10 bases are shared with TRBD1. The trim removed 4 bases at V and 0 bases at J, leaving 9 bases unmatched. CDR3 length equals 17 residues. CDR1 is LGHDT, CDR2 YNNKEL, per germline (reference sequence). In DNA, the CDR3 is TGTGCCAGCAGCCCATCTCCGGGACAGGGGTCCTCCTACGAGCAGTACTTC. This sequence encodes CASSPSPGQGSSYEQYF.

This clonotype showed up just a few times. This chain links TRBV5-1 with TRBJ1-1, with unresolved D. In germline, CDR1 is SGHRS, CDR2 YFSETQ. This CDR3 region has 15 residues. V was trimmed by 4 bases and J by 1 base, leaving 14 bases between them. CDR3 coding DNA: TGCGCCAGCAGCGCGGCACCGACCCGGAACACTGAAGCTTTCTTT. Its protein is CASSAAPTRNTEAFF.

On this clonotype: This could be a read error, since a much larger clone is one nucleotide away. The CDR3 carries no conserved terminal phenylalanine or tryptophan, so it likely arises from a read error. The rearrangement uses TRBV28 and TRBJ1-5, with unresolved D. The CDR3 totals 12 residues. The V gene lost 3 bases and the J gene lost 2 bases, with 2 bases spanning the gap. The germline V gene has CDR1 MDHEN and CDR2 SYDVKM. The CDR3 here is CASSFGNQPQHC. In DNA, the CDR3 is TGTGCCAGCAGTTTTGGCAATCAGCCCCAGCATTGT.

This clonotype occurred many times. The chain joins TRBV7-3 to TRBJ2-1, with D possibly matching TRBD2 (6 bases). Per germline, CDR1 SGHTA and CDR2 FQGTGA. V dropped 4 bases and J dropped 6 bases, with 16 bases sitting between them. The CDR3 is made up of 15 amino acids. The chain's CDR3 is CASSSKGLDFNEQFF. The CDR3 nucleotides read TGTGCCAGCAGCTCAAAGGGACTGGACTTCAATGAGCAGTTCTTC.

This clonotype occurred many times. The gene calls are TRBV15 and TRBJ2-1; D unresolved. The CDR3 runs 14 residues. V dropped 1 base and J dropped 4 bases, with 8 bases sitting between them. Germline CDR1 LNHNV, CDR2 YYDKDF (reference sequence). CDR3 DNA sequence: TGTGCCACCAGCAGAGGAAGGGATTACAATGAGCAGTTCTTC. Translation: CATSRGRDYNEQFF.

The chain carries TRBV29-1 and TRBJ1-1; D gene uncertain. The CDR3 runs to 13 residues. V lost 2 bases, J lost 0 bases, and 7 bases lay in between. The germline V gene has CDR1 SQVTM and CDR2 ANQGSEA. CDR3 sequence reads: CSVETDLNTEAFF. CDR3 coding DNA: TGCAGCGTTGAAACCGACCTGAACACTGAAGCTTTCTTT.

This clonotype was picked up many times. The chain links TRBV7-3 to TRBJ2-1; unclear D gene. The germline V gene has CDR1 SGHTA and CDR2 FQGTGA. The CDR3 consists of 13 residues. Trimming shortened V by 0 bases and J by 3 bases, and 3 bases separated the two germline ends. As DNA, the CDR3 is TGTGCCAGCAGCTTAACCCTCTACAATGAGCAGTTCTTC. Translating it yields CASSLTLYNEQFF.

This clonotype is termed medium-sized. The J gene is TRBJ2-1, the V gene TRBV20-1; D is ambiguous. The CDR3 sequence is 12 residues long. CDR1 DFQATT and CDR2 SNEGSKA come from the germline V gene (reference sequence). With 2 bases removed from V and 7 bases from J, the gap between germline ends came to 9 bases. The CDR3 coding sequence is TGCAGTGCTAGACGGCGCCAAAATGAGCAGTTCTTC. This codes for CSARRRQNEQFF.

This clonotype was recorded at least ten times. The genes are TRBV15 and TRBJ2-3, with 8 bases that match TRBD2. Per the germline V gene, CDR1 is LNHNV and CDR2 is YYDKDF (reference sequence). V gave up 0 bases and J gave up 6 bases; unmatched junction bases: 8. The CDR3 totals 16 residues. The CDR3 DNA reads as TGTGCCACCAGCAGAGATCGAAGCGGGGGTGCGGATACGCAGTATTTT. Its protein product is CATSRDRSGGADTQYF. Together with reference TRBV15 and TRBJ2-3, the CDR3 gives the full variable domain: DAMVIQNPRYQVTQFGKPVTLSCSQTLNHNVMYWYQQKSSQAPKLLFHYYDKDFNNEADTPDNFQSRRPNTSFCFLDIRSPGLGDTAMYLCATSRDRSGGADTQYFGPGTRLTVL.

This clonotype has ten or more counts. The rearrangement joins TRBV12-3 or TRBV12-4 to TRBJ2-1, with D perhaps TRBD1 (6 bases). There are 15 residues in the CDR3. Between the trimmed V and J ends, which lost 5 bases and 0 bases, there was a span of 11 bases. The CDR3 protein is CASSPQGFSYNEQFF. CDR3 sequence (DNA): TGTGCCAGCAGTCCACAGGGATTCTCCTACAATGAGCAGTTCTTC.

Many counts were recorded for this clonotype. The DNA for the CDR3 is TGTGCCAGCAGCACAATGTCACTAGCGCACGAGCAGTACTTC. Protein product: CASSTMSLAHEQYF. The J gene is TRBJ2-7, the V gene TRBV21-1; no DNA check was done on the table's D call, TRBD2. TRBV21-1 corresponds to a pseudogene. The CDR3 covers 14 residues.